Listed below are T cell receptor beta chains from one sample, sequenced in a study of cytomegalovirus exposure and HLA in healthy donors. The table came from immunoSEQ multiplex PCR; TCRdb's copy has only in-frame clones and leaves some out. The repertoire has some 87,000 clones, roughly 80% of them found once; the top ten carry about 7%. The sequenced sample was PBMCs. These receptor sequences come from a man between 45 and 60 years old in good health and CMV-seropositive. Each CDR3 is given with its conserved first and last residue. Each record gives: V gene, CDR3 length, clone size, D gene, J gene, CDR3 DNA, CDR3 protein. A D gene is named only where the DNA matches it firmly. Not every row has a clone size; where given, it reads once, few, many or a size class.

v_gene: TRBV4-3; len: 17; abundance: NA; d_gene: TRBD2; j_gene: TRBJ2-5; CDR3nt: TGCGCCAGCAGCCAAGAGGGACTAGCGGGGGGGCTTGGGACCCAGTACTTC; CDR3aa: CASSQEGLAGGLGTQYF
v_gene: TRBV18; len: 15; abundance: once; d_gene: NA; j_gene: TRBJ2-4; CDR3nt: TGTGCCAGCTCACCACGAGGGCCTACTGCGGACATTCAGTACTTC; CDR3aa: CASSPRGPTADIQYF
v_gene: TRBV19; len: 15; abundance: few; d_gene: TRBD2; j_gene: TRBJ2-1; CDR3nt: TGTGCCAGTAGGGGGGGGACTAGCGGGCCTGGGGAGCAGTTCTTC; CDR3aa: CASRGGTSGPGEQFF
v_gene: TRBV5-6; len: 16; abundance: NA; d_gene: TRBD1; j_gene: TRBJ1-2; CDR3nt: TGTGCCAGCAGCTTGAGGCCGGGACAGGGGGAGTATGGCTACACCTTC; CDR3aa: CASSLRPGQGEYGYTF
v_gene: TRBV30; len: 16; abundance: NA; d_gene: TRBD2; j_gene: TRBJ2-2; CDR3nt: TGTGCCTGGCACCCTAGCGGGGGTACACAGCACCGGGGAGCTGTTTTT; CDR3aa: CAWHPSGGTQHRGAVF
v_gene: TRBV29-1; len: 14; abundance: NA; d_gene: NA; j_gene: TRBJ2-4; CDR3nt: TGCAGCGTTGTAGAGGGGGGGTCCAAAAACATTCAGTACTTC; CDR3aa: CSVVEGGSKNIQYF
v_gene: TRBV5-1; len: 15; abundance: few; d_gene: TRBD2; j_gene: TRBJ2-7; CDR3nt: TGCGCCAGCAGCTTATCCGGGGGGACCTTCTACGAGCAGTACTTC; CDR3aa: CASSLSGGTFYEQYF
v_gene: TRBV6-5; len: 13; abundance: NA; d_gene: TRBD1; j_gene: TRBJ1-2; CDR3nt: TGTGCCAGCAGGGCAGGGGGCGGGTATGGCTACACCTTC; CDR3aa: CASRAGGGYGYTF
v_gene: TRBV9; len: 13; abundance: NA; d_gene: TRBD1; j_gene: TRBJ2-7; CDR3nt: TGTGCCAGCAGCGCCGGGACAGACTACGAGCAGTACTTC; CDR3aa: CASSAGTDYEQYF
v_gene: TRBV6-5; len: 16; abundance: NA; d_gene: TRBD2; j_gene: TRBJ2-5; CDR3nt: TGTGCCAGCAGTTACCCGGCTAGCGGGGGGGGTGAGACCCAGTACTTC; CDR3aa: CASSYPASGGGETQYF
v_gene: TRBV29-1; len: 11; abundance: few; d_gene: NA; j_gene: TRBJ2-3; CDR3nt: TGCAGCGCGGGAATGACAGATACGCAGTATTTT; CDR3aa: CSAGMTDTQYF
v_gene: TRBV6-5; len: 13; abundance: few; d_gene: NA; j_gene: TRBJ2-7; CDR3nt: TGTGCCAGCAGCCAGGGAAACTACAACGAGCAGTACTTC; CDR3aa: CASSQGNYNEQYF
v_gene: TRBV20-1; len: 11; abundance: NA; d_gene: NA; j_gene: TRBJ2-1; CDR3nt: TGCAGTGCTACCAGGGGGAGGCTGCAGTTCTTC; CDR3aa: CSATRGRLQFF
v_gene: TRBV6-5; len: 14; abundance: NA; d_gene: NA; j_gene: TRBJ1-6; CDR3nt: TGTGCCAGCAGTTACCCCCAGGGTAATTCACCCCTCAACTTT; CDR3aa: CASSYPQGNSPLNF
v_gene: TRBV19; len: 16; abundance: NA; d_gene: TRBD2; j_gene: TRBJ2-1; CDR3nt: TGTGCCAGTAGAGGGACTAGCGGGGGGGTAAACAATGAGCAGTTCTTC; CDR3aa: CASRGTSGGVNNEQFF
v_gene: TRBV7-2; len: 14; abundance: NA; d_gene: TRBD1; j_gene: TRBJ2-3; CDR3nt: TGTGCCAGCCAGCCGGGACAGGGAGGGTATACGCAGTATTTT; CDR3aa: CASQPGQGGYTQYF
v_gene: TRBV6-5; len: 12; abundance: NA; d_gene: TRBD1; j_gene: TRBJ1-1; CDR3nt: TGTGCCAGCGGATCCTCAACAGGGGCGTCTTTCTTT; CDR3aa: CASGSSTGASFF
v_gene: TRBV28; len: 13; abundance: once; d_gene: NA; j_gene: TRBJ1-5; CDR3nt: TGTGCCAGCAGTTTAACCGGGTCTCAGCCCCAGCATTTT; CDR3aa: CASSLTGSQPQHF
v_gene: TRBV15; len: 14; abundance: NA; d_gene: TRBD1; j_gene: TRBJ1-6; CDR3nt: TGTGCCACCAGCCAGGACAGGGGAGTCTCACCCCTCCACTTT; CDR3aa: CATSQDRGVSPLHF
v_gene: TRBV30; len: 14; abundance: few; d_gene: NA; j_gene: TRBJ1-6; CDR3nt: TGTGCCTGGACCAGACAGGCTAATAATTCACCCCTCCACTTT; CDR3aa: CAWTRQANNSPLHF
v_gene: TRBV28; len: 13; abundance: NA; d_gene: NA; j_gene: TRBJ2-7; CDR3nt: TGTGCCAGCAGTTTTTCAGGCTCCTACGAGCAGTACTTC; CDR3aa: CASSFSGSYEQYF
v_gene: TRBV9; len: 17; abundance: NA; d_gene: TRBD1; j_gene: TRBJ1-2; CDR3nt: TGTGCCAGCAGCGTTACCCCAATACCGGGACAGGGGGTAATCTACACCTTC; CDR3aa: CASSVTPIPGQGVIYTF
v_gene: TRBV2; len: 13; abundance: many; d_gene: NA; j_gene: TRBJ2-2; CDR3nt: TGTGCCAGCAGTTCAGGGAACACCGGGGAGCTGTTTTTT; CDR3aa: CASSSGNTGELFF
v_gene: TRBV7-2; len: 16; abundance: few; d_gene: TRBD1; j_gene: TRBJ1-1; CDR3nt: TGTGCCAGCAGCTTCATTTCCGGGACAGGGAACACTGAAGCTTTCTTT; CDR3aa: CASSFISGTGNTEAFF
v_gene: TRBV7-2; len: 14; abundance: NA; d_gene: NA; j_gene: TRBJ2-7; CDR3nt: TGTGCCAGCAGCCCCTCGGGGGGCCCCCCCGAGCAGTACTTC; CDR3aa: CASSPSGGPPEQYF
v_gene: TRBV2; len: 12; abundance: few; d_gene: NA; j_gene: TRBJ2-3; CDR3nt: TGTGCCAGCCGGCAGGGCACAGATACGCAGTATTTT; CDR3aa: CASRQGTDTQYF
v_gene: TRBV2; len: 17; abundance: NA; d_gene: TRBD2; j_gene: TRBJ2-4; CDR3nt: TGTGCCACTATAAGCGGGGGGGACCGGCTAGCCAAAAACATTCAGTACTTC; CDR3aa: CATISGGDRLAKNIQYF
v_gene: TRBV9; len: 15; abundance: NA; d_gene: TRBD2; j_gene: TRBJ2-1; CDR3nt: TGTGCCAGCAGCCCCACGGGGGGGCCGGGAGATGAGCAGTTCTTC; CDR3aa: CASSPTGGPGDEQFF
v_gene: TRBV6-4; len: 16; abundance: NA; d_gene: TRBD1; j_gene: TRBJ1-2; CDR3nt: TGTGCCAGCAGTGCCTTGGTAGGGACAGGGATGTATGGCTACACCTTC; CDR3aa: CASSALVGTGMYGYTF
v_gene: TRBV28; len: 15; abundance: NA; d_gene: NA; j_gene: TRBJ2-1; CDR3nt: TGTGCCAGCAGTCCCGTAGCGACCCCACTACATGAGCAGTTCTTC; CDR3aa: CASSPVATPLHEQFF
v_gene: TRBV5-1; len: 14; abundance: NA; d_gene: TRBD1; j_gene: TRBJ1-1; CDR3nt: TGCGCCAGCAGCTTCACAGGGGGCGAGACTGAAGCTTTCTTT; CDR3aa: CASSFTGGETEAFF
v_gene: TRBV4-2; len: 16; abundance: once; d_gene: TRBD2; j_gene: TRBJ2-7; CDR3nt: TGTGCCAGCAGCCAAGATCAAGCGGGGGTAACCTACGAGCAGTACTTC; CDR3aa: CASSQDQAGVTYEQYF
v_gene: TRBV27; len: 15; abundance: NA; d_gene: TRBD1; j_gene: TRBJ1-6; CDR3nt: TGTGCCAGCAGGATCCGGACAGGAGGTAATTCACCCCTCCACTTT; CDR3aa: CASRIRTGGNSPLHF
v_gene: TRBV5-8; len: 13; abundance: NA; d_gene: NA; j_gene: TRBJ1-2; CDR3nt: TGTGCCAGCAGCTCACCCCAGGGGTATGGCTACACCTTC; CDR3aa: CASSSPQGYGYTF
v_gene: TRBV7-2; len: 11; abundance: NA; d_gene: TRBD1; j_gene: TRBJ1-2; CDR3nt: TGTGCCAGCAGCATAGACAGGGGCTACCCCTTC; CDR3aa: CASSIDRGYPF
v_gene: TRBV7-9; len: 14; abundance: NA; d_gene: TRBD1; j_gene: TRBJ1-1; CDR3nt: TGTGCCAGCAGCTTTAGACAGGGGAGCACTGAAGCTTTCTTT; CDR3aa: CASSFRQGSTEAFF
v_gene: TRBV4-2; len: 14; abundance: NA; d_gene: NA; j_gene: TRBJ2-7; CDR3nt: TGTGCCAGCAGCCAAGCTGACTCTTCCTACGAGCAGTACTTC; CDR3aa: CASSQADSSYEQYF
v_gene: TRBV6-6; len: 16; abundance: NA; d_gene: TRBD1; j_gene: TRBJ1-5; CDR3nt: TGTGCCAGCAGTTCCCAACTACAGGGGAGCAATCAGCCCCAGCATTTT; CDR3aa: CASSSQLQGSNQPQHF
v_gene: TRBV5-1; len: 13; abundance: NA; d_gene: NA; j_gene: TRBJ1-5; CDR3nt: TGCGCCAGCAGCGGAGGGGACAATCAGCCCCAGCATTTT; CDR3aa: CASSGGDNQPQHF
v_gene: TRBV6-6; len: 15; abundance: NA; d_gene: TRBD2; j_gene: TRBJ2-3; CDR3nt: TGTGCCAGCAGTCGAGCGGGGGGCCGCGGAGATACGCAGTATTTT; CDR3aa: CASSRAGGRGDTQYF
v_gene: TRBV2; len: 14; abundance: NA; d_gene: TRBD1; j_gene: TRBJ2-5; CDR3nt: TGTGCCAGCAGTGAGGGCAGGGGGCAAGAGACCCAGTACTTC; CDR3aa: CASSEGRGQETQYF
v_gene: TRBV9; len: 16; abundance: NA; d_gene: NA; j_gene: TRBJ2-1; CDR3nt: TGTGCCAGCAGCTCCTCGGGTTCCAGCTCCTACAATGAGCAGTTCTTC; CDR3aa: CASSSSGSSSYNEQFF
v_gene: TRBV30; len: 13; abundance: NA; d_gene: NA; j_gene: TRBJ1-2; CDR3nt: TGTGCCTGGAGTGTACCTAGAGACGGTGGCTACACCTTC; CDR3aa: CAWSVPRDGGYTF
v_gene: TRBV7-2; len: 15; abundance: NA; d_gene: TRBD2; j_gene: TRBJ2-2; CDR3nt: TGTGCCAGCAGCGGCGGGGGGGCCGACACCGGGGAGCTGTTTTTT; CDR3aa: CASSGGGADTGELFF
v_gene: TRBV28; len: 15; abundance: NA; d_gene: TRBD2; j_gene: TRBJ2-7; CDR3nt: TGTGCCAGCAGTTTAAGCCTAGCGGGACCCTACGAGCAGTACTTC; CDR3aa: CASSLSLAGPYEQYF
v_gene: TRBV7-3; len: 14; abundance: few; d_gene: TRBD1; j_gene: TRBJ1-1; CDR3nt: TGTGCCAGCAGCTTTTCAGGGGGCGGCACTGAAGCTTTCTTT; CDR3aa: CASSFSGGGTEAFF
v_gene: TRBV5-6; len: 15; abundance: NA; d_gene: NA; j_gene: TRBJ1-6; CDR3nt: TGTGCCAGCACAGAAGGGGCAGCACCCCCCCTACCCCTCCACTTT; CDR3aa: CASTEGAAPPLPLHF
v_gene: TRBV4-2; len: 17; abundance: NA; d_gene: TRBD1; j_gene: TRBJ2-3; CDR3nt: TGTGCCAGCAGCCAAGATAGTGTGACAGGGGGCTCAGATACGCAGTATTTT; CDR3aa: CASSQDSVTGGSDTQYF
v_gene: TRBV6-5; len: 13; abundance: once; d_gene: NA; j_gene: TRBJ1-2; CDR3nt: TGTGCCAGCAGTTACTCGTCGGTCAATGGCTACACCTTC; CDR3aa: CASSYSSVNGYTF
v_gene: TRBV4-3; len: 16; abundance: NA; d_gene: NA; j_gene: TRBJ2-2; CDR3nt: TGCGCCAGCAGCCAAGAGCCGGGTAGGAACACCGGGGAGCTGTTTTTT; CDR3aa: CASSQEPGRNTGELFF
v_gene: TRBV19; len: 14; abundance: NA; d_gene: NA; j_gene: TRBJ1-1; CDR3nt: TGTGCCAGTAGTCCTCAGCAGGGGAGCACTGAAGCTTTCTTT; CDR3aa: CASSPQQGSTEAFF
v_gene: TRBV7-2; len: 15; abundance: few; d_gene: TRBD2; j_gene: TRBJ2-2; CDR3nt: TGTGCCAGCAGCTTCCTAGCGGGGGTAACCGGGGAGCTGTTTTTT; CDR3aa: CASSFLAGVTGELFF
v_gene: TRBV20-1; len: 11; abundance: NA; d_gene: NA; j_gene: TRBJ1-2; CDR3nt: TGCAGTGGAGGAGGGAGCTATGGCTACACCTTC; CDR3aa: CSGGGSYGYTF
v_gene: TRBV6-5; len: 15; abundance: NA; d_gene: NA; j_gene: TRBJ2-4; CDR3nt: TGTGCCAGCAGTTACTCTCTGCAGGCCAAAGACATTCAGTACTTC; CDR3aa: CASSYSLQAKDIQYF
v_gene: TRBV19; len: 15; abundance: NA; d_gene: TRBD1; j_gene: TRBJ2-7; CDR3nt: TGTGCCAGTAGTTCCCGGGACAGGGGGCTTCTCGAGCAGTACTTC; CDR3aa: CASSSRDRGLLEQYF
v_gene: TRBV10-3; len: 15; abundance: NA; d_gene: NA; j_gene: TRBJ2-5; CDR3nt: TGTGCCATCAGTGAGTCGGGGCAGCACCAAGAGACCCAGTACTTC; CDR3aa: CAISESGQHQETQYF
v_gene: TRBV7-9; len: 15; abundance: NA; d_gene: NA; j_gene: TRBJ1-1; CDR3nt: TGTGCCAGCAGCTTAGACCAGGGGAGGGGCACTGAAGCTTTCTTT; CDR3aa: CASSLDQGRGTEAFF
v_gene: TRBV7-9; len: 12; abundance: few; d_gene: NA; j_gene: TRBJ2-7; CDR3nt: TGTGCCAGCAGCTTAAGGGGTAACGAGCAGTACTTC; CDR3aa: CASSLRGNEQYF